The sequence of this T cell receptor beta chain was determined in a study of vaccination and CD4 T cells after COVID-19. With the Oncomine TCR Beta short-read assay, DNA from cultured CD4+ T cells was sequenced. MiXCR, run by TCRdb on the PCR reads, gives a single entry per CDR3 protein. The sample consists of fewer than 9,500 distinct CDR3 sequences, around three fifths of them appearing once. Indicated treatment: approximately nine-day PBMC culture with coronavirus spike peptide pools or control peptides (ViraFEST assay). Study results and caveats: Convalescent patients showed a median approximately 83% of reactive clones that were seen only post-vaccination. Median reactive clonotypes, those recognizing SARS-CoV-2, rose from around 20 to 38, not significantly.

The CDR3 loop spans 12 amino acids. From germline, CDR1 is GTSNPN and CDR2 SVGIG (reference sequence). Between the trimmed V and J ends, which lost 0 bases and 4 bases, there was a span of 6 bases. On this clonotype itself: Its target is not known.

The TCR comes from a human donor who had recovered from COVID-19. The genes are TRBV30 and TRBJ1-2, with unresolved D. The material sequenced was CD4+ T cells from blood, cultured in vitro. The CDR3 DNA sequence: TGTGCCTGGAGTGTACGAAGCTATGGCTACACCTTC. As protein: CAWSVRSYGYTF. Drawing the rest from reference TRBV30 and TRBJ1-2, the complete variable domain is SQTIHQWPATLVQPVGSPLSLECTVEGTSNPNLYWYRQAAGRGLQLLFYSVGIGQISSEVPQNLSASRPQDRQFILSSKKLLLSDSGFYLCAWSVRSYGYTFGSGTRLTVV.